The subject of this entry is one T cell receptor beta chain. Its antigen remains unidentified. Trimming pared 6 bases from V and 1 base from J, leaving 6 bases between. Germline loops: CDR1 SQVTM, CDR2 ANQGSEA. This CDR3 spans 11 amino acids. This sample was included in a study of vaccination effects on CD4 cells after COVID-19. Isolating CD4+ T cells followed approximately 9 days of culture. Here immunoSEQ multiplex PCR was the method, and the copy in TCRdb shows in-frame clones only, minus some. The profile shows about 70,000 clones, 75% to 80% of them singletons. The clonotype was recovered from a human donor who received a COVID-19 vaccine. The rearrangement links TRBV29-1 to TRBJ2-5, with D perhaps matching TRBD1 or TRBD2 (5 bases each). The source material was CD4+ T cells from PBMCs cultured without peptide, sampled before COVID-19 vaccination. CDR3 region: CSVGAQETQYF. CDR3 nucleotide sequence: TGCAGCGTCGGGGCCCAAGAGACCCAGTACTTC.